These T cell receptor beta chains were read from a single sample in a study of OX40 agonist ivuxolimab in advanced cancers. Produced via immunoSEQ multiplex PCR; TCRdb's table is partial and in-frame only. This table holds over 75,000 clones, about nine tenths found once. Sequences were derived from CD4+ or CD8+ T cells sorted from blood, sampled in a trial of the OX40 agonist ivuxolimab. The receptors were sampled from an adult with an advanced solid tumor such as melanoma, head and neck, liver or kidney cancer. CDR3s include the opening cysteine and the closing phenylalanine or tryptophan. The D gene is left open where the match is weak. Clone size, where shown, is once, few, many, or a class for clones that have expanded.

clone_size	v_call	d_call	cdr3_aa
-	TRBV13	-	CASSLLAYNEQFF
-	TRBV9	-	CASSVAVQSGTIYF
few	TRBV19	TRBD1	CASRGQGAGHEQYF
-	TRBV2	-	CASRMGPTDETQYF
few	TRBV7-8	TRBD2	CASSLVLAGRNEQFF
-	TRBV27	-	CASTRWELF
-	TRBV4-2	-	CASSPLGWETQYF
-	TRBV11-3	-	CASSLGQNTEAFF
-	TRBV11-2	TRBD1	CASSKGQGNEKLFF
-	TRBV21-1	-	CAMPTGTGGPREQYF
few	TRBV27	-	CASGAQRRTEAFF
-	TRBV6-1	TRBD1	CASSEARRGPLGPQHF
-	TRBV18	-	CASSQNYEQYF
-	TRBV18	-	CASSPPAGARDEQYF
once	TRBV10-3	-	CATAPSTDTQYF
-	TRBV7-7	-	CASSLGQYNEQFF
-	TRBV5-1	-	CASSFNSPDGYTF
-	TRBV2	TRBD2	CASRAAGGLGEQFF
-	TRBV7-3	-	CASSATGTDTQYF
-	TRBV7-2	-	CASSLSTLQMAYNEQFF
-	TRBV9	TRBD1	CASSTLHRDSQAFF
-	TRBV19	-	CASSRRQVDTEAFF
-	TRBV11-3	TRBD1	CASTRTGGESKNIQYF
-	TRBV6-5	TRBD2	CASSWGLAGAGGELFF
-	TRBV10-3	-	CAALTDLGSYEQYF
-	TRBV28	TRBD1	CASSFLQGDPYEQYF
once	TRBV4-3	-	CASSQDGQTNYGYTF
-	TRBV4-3	-	CASSQDIPDRNTGELFF
few	TRBV5-1	-	CASSLAGGEGSYEQYF